The clone carrying this T cell receptor beta chain appeared a few times. Its antigen remains unidentified. Using its own MiXCR run on the 5' RACE reads, TCRdb lists one record per CDR3 protein. The data contain around 390,000 distinct CDR3 sequences, approximately 16% of them seen just once; the ten biggest clones take up 20% to 25%. This specimen comes from a study of T-cell memory formation after mild COVID-19. Study conclusions and caveats: The finding that pre-infection memory included some responding clones suggested that cross-reactive memory joined. Mainly CM and EM harbored the contracting CD4+ clones; mainly EMRA harbored the CD8+ ones.

This receptor was identified in a man younger than 35 who had mild COVID-19 (a few samples of this study predate the infection). Cell type and time point are not known. Sequenced: PBMCs or a T cell subset sorted from them (not recorded which).

The CDR3 spells CASSWGDQETQYF. As DNA, the CDR3 is TGTGCCAGCAGTTGGGGGGACCAAGAGACCCAGTACTTC. The genes are TRBV28 and TRBJ2-5; D might be TRBD2 (6 bases). The V gene's germline CDR1 is MDHEN and CDR2 SYDVKM. The CDR3 runs to 13 residues. The V gene lost 4 bases and the J gene lost 0 bases, with 6 bases spanning the gap.